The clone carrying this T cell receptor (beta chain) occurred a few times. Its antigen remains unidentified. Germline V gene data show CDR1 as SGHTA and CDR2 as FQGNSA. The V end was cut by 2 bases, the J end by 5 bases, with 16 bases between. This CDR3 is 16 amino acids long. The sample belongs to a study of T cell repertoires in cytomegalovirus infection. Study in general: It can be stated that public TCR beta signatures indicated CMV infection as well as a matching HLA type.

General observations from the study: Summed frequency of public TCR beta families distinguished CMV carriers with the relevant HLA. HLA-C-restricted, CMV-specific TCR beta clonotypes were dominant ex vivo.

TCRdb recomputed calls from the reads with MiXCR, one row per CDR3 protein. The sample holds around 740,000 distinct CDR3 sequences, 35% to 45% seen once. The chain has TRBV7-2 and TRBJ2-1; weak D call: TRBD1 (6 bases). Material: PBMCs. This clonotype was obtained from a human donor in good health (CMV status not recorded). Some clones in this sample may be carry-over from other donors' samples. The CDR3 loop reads CASSLSYRDRDNEQFF. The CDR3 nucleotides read TGTGCCAGCAGCTTATCCTACAGGGATAGGGACAATGAGCAGTTCTTC. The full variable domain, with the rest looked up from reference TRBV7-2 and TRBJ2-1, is GAGVSQSPSNKVTEKGKDVELRCDPISGHTALYWYRQSLGQGLEFLIYFQGNSAPDKSGLPSDRFSAERTGGSVSTLTIQRTQQEDSAVYLCASSLSYRDRDNEQFFGPGTRLTVL.